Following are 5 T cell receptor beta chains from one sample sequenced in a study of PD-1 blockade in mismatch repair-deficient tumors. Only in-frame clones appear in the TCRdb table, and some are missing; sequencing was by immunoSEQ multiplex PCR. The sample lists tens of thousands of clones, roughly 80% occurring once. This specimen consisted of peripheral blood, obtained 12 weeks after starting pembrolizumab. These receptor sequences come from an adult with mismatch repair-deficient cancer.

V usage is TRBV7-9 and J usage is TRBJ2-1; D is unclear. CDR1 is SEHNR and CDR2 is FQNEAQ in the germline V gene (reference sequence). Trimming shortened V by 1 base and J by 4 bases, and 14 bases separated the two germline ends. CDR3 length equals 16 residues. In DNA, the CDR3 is TGTGCCAGCAGCTTAGGCCCCCGCAGGTTTTACAATGAGCAGTTCTTC. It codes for CASSLGPRRFYNEQFF.

The CDR3 here is CASSSPRLTSAYGYTF. Here the CDR3 DNA reads TGTGCCAGCAGTTCCCCTCGTCTTACCTCTGCCTATGGCTACACCTTC. The genes are TRBV28 and TRBJ1-2; D is unresolved. The V and J ends lost 4 bases and 4 bases respectively, with 19 bases between them. Germline loops: CDR1 MDHEN, CDR2 SYDVKM. The CDR3 extends over 16 amino acids.

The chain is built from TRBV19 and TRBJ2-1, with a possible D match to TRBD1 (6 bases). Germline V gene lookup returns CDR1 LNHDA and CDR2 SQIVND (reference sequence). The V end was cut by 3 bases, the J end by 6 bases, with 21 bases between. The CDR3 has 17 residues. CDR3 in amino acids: CASSMGRGRWDLNEQFF. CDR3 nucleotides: TGTGCCAGTAGTATGGGTAGGGGGAGATGGGACCTCAATGAGCAGTTCTTC.

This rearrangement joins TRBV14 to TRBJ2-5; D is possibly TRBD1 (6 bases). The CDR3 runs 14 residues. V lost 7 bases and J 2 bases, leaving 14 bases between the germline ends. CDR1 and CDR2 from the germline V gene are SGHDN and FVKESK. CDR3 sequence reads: CASNRRGSQETQYF. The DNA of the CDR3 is TGTGCCAGCAACCGAAGGGGGAGTCAAGAGACCCAGTACTTC.

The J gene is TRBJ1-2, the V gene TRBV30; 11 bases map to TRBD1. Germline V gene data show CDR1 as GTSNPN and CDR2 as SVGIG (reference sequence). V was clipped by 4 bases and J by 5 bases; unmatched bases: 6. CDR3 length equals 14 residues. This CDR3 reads CAWKGQGVLYGYTF. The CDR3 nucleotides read TGTGCCTGGAAGGGACAGGGGGTTTTATATGGCTACACCTTC.